This entry features one T cell receptor beta chain sequence. Its antigen is as yet unknown. This record comes from a study of T cell repertoires in cytomegalovirus infection. Study details: Based on public TCR beta signatures, there were indications of CMV infection and of a matching HLA type. Study-level results: HLA-C-restricted, CMV-specific TCR beta clonotypes were dominant ex vivo. Cumulative public TCR beta family frequency identified carriers of CMV plus the relevant HLA.

CDR1 and CDR2 (germline): MNHEY, SMNVEV (reference sequence). This CDR3 contains 16 residues. The junction had 10 bases not matched to a gene; V was cut back by 5 bases and J by 2 bases. TCRdb re-analysed the reads in MiXCR, keeping a single row per CDR3 protein. There are just over 450,000 distinct CDR3 sequences in the sample; about 42% occur only once, and 43% lies in the top ten. The receptor's source is a human donor in good health (CMV status not recorded). Some clones in this sample may be carry-over from other donors' samples. The genes are TRBV27 and TRBJ2-3; 7 bases align to TRBD1. The specimen was cultured PBMCs, collected from culture after CMV antigen stimulation. Here the CDR3 reads CASSGRQGWDTDTQYF. The CDR3 DNA is TGTGCCAGCAGTGGCAGACAGGGTTGGGACACAGATACGCAGTATTTT.